This T cell receptor beta chain was observed in a study of shared clonotypes between healthy human individuals. Study results and caveats: Represented genetic and exposure-history diversity was restricted by having few donors. The four-donor shared clonotypes exceeded non-shared clonotypes in generation probability, with non-shared ones scoring lower.

In regard to this clone: Its target is not known.

The V and J ends lost 2 bases and 8 bases, in that order; junction bases with no gene match: 3. There are 12 residues in the CDR3. CDR1 is SGHRS and CDR2 is YFSETQ in the germline V gene. Methods used by the authors: ImmunoSEQ supplied junction-only sequences lacking quality scores, so filtering was different. The table came from immunoSEQ multiplex PCR; TCRdb's copy has only in-frame clones and leaves some out. V and J calls and clone size are copied from that table; D and trimming were computed from the DNA. The data contain around 1.9 million clones, 85% to 95% of them singletons. Terminally differentiated effector memory CD45RA+ cells were left out of the naive CD8 fraction, which was CD45RO-negative and positively selected for CCR7.

Sequenced sample: naive CD8+ T cells from PBMCs. This rearrangement joins TRBV5-1 to TRBJ1-1; 7 nucleotides line up with TRBD1. The sequence derives from a man aged 18-30 years in good health. Some clones in this sample may be carry-over from other donors' samples. CDR3 bases: TGCGCCAGCAGCTTTATGGGACAGGAAGCTTTCTTT. It is translated as CASSFMGQEAFF.